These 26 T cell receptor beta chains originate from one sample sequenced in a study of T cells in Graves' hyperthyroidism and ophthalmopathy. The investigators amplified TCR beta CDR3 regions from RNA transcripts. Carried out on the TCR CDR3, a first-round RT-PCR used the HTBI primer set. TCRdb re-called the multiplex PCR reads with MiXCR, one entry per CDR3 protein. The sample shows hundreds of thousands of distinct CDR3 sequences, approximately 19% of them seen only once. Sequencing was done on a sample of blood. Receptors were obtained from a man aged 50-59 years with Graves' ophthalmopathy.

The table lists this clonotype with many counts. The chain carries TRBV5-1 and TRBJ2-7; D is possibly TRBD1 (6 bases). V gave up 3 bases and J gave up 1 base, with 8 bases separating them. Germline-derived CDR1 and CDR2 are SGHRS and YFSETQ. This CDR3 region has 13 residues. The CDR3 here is CASSYDRSYEQYF. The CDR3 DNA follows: TGCGCCAGCAGCTACGACAGGTCCTACGAGCAGTACTTC.

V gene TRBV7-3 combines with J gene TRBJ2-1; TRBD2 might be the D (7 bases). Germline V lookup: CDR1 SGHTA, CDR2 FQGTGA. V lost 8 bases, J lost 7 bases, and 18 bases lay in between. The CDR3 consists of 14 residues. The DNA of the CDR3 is TGTGCCAGCGGGGGGGGCAGGAGTAGGAATGAGCAGTTCTTC. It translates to CASGGGRSRNEQFF.

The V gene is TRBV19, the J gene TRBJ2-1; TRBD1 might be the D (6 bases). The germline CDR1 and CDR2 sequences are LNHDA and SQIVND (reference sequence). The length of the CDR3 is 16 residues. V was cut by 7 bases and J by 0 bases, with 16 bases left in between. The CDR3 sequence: CASNPKGVSSYNEQFF. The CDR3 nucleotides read TGTGCCAGTAACCCAAAGGGGGTTAGCTCCTACAATGAGCAGTTCTTC. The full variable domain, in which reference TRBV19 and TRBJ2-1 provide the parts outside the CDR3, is DGGITQSPKYLFRKEGQNVTLSCEQNLNHDAMYWYRQDPGQGLRLIYYSQIVNDFQKGDIAEGYSVSREKKESFPLTVTSAQKNPTAFYLCASNPKGVSSYNEQFFGPGTRLTVL.

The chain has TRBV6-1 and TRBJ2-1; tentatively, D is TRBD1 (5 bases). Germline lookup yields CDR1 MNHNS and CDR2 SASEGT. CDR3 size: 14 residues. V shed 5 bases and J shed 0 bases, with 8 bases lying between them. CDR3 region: CASSKGSSYNEQFF. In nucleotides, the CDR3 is TGTGCCAGCAGTAAGGGGTCCTCCTACAATGAGCAGTTCTTC.

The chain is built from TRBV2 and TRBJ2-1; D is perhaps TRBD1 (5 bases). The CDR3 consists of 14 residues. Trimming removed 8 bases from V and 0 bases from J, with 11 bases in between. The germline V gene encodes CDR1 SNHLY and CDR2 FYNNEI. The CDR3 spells CASPLQGSYNEQFF. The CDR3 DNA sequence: TGTGCCAGCCCCCTCCAGGGCTCCTACAATGAGCAGTTCTTC.

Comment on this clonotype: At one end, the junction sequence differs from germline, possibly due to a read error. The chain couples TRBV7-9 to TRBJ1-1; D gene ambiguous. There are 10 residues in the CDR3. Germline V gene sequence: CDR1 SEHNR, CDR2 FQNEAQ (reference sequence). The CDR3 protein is CASGNAEAFF. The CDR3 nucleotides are TGTGCCAGCGGGAACGCTGAAGCTTTCTTT.

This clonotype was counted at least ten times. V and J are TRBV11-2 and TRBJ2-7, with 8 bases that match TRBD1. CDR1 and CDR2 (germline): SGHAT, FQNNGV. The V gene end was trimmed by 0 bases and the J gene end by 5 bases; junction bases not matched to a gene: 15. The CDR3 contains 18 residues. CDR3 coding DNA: TGTGCCAGCAGCTTAGACGCGCTGGGGAGGACAGGGAGTGACGAGCAGTACTTC. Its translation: CASSLDALGRTGSDEQYF.

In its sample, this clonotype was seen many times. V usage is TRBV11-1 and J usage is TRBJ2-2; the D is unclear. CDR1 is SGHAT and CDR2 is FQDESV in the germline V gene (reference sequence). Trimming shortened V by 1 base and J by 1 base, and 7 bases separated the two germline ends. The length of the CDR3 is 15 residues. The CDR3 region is CASSLGSLNTGELFF. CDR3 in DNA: TGTGCCAGCAGCTTAGGCTCCCTGAACACCGGGGAGCTGTTTTTT. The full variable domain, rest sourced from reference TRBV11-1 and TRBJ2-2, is EAEVAQSPRYKITEKSQAVAFWCDPISGHATLYWYRQILGQGPELLVQFQDESVVDDSQLPKDRFSAERLKGVDSTLKIQPAELGDSAMYLCASSLGSLNTGELFFGEGSRLTVL.

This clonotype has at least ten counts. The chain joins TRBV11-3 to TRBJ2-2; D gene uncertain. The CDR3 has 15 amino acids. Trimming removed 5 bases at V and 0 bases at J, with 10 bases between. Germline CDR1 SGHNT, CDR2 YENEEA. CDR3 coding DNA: TGTGCCAGCAGCCAGTCAGTTTCGAACACCGGGGAGCTGTTTTTT. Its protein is CASSQSVSNTGELFF.

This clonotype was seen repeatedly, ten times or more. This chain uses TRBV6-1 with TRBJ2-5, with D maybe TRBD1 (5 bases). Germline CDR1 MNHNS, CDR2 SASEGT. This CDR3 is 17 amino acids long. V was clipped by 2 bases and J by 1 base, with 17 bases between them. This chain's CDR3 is CASSESPNGQTQETQYF. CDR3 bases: TGTGCCAGCAGTGAATCCCCCAACGGACAAACCCAAGAGACCCAGTACTTC.

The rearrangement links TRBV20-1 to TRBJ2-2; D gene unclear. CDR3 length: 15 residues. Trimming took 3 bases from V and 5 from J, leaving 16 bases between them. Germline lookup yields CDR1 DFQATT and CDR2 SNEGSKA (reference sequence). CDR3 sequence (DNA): TGCAGTGCTAGTTCCGACCAAGGGATAACCGGGGAGCTGTTTTTT. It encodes CSASSDQGITGELFF.

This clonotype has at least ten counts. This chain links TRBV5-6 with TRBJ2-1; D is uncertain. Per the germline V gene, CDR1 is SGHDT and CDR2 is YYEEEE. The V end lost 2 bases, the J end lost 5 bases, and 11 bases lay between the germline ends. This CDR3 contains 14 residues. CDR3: CASSFVPADNEQFF. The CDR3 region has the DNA TGTGCCAGCAGCTTTGTCCCAGCAGACAATGAGCAGTTCTTC.

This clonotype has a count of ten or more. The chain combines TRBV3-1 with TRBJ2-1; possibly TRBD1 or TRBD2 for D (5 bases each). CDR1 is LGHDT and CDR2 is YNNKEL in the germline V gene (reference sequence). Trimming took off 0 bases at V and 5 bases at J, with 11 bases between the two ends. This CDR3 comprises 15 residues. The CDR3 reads CASSQEGVRNNEQFF. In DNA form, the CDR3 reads TGTGCCAGCAGCCAAGAGGGGGTACGGAACAATGAGCAGTTCTTC.

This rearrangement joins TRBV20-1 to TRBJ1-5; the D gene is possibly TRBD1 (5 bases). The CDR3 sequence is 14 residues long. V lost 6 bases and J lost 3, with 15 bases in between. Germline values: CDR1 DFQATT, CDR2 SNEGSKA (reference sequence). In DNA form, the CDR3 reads TGCAGTGCCCTACAGACAGTCACCAATCAGCCCCAGCATTTT. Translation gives CSALQTVTNQPQHF.

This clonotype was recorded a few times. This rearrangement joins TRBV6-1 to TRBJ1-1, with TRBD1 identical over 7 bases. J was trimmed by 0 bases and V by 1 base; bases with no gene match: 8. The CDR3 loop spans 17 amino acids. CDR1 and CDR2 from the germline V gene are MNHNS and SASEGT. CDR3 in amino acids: CASSEVYRGPMNTEAFF. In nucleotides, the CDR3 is TGTGCCAGCAGTGAAGTTTACAGGGGCCCCATGAACACTGAAGCTTTCTTT.

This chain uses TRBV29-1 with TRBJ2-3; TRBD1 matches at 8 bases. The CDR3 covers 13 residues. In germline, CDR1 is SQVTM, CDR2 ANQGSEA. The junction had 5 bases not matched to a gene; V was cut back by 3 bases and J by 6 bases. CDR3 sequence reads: CSVDGQGGDTQYF. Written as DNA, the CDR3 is TGCAGCGTTGATGGACAGGGTGGCGATACGCAGTATTTT.

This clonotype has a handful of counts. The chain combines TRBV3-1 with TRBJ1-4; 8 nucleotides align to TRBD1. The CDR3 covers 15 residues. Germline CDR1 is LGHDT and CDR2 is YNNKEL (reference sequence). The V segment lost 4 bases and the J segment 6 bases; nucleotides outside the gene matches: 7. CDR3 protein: CASSRLTGAYEKLFF. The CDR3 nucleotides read TGTGCCAGCAGCCGATTGACAGGGGCGTATGAAAAACTGTTTTTT.

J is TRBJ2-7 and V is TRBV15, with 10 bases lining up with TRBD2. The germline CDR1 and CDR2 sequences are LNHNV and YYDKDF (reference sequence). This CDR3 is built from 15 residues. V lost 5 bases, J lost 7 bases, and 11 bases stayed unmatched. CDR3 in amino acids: CATSDGTSASREQYF. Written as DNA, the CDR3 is TGTGCCACCAGCGATGGGACTAGCGCGAGCCGAGAGCAGTACTTC.

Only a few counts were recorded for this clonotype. CDR3 nucleotide sequence: TGTGCCAGCAGCGTAGCCACGGACGGTGGTGAGCAGTTCTTC. This sequence encodes CASSVATDGGEQFF. The genes are TRBV9 and TRBJ2-1, with D unclear. In germline, CDR1 is SGDLS, CDR2 YYNGEE. V was clipped by 0 bases and J by 9 bases, with 13 bases between them. This CDR3 region has 14 residues.

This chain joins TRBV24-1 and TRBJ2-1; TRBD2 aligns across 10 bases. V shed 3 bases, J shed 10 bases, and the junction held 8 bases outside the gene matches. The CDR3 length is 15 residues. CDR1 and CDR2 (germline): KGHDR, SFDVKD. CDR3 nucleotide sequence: TGTGCCACCAGTGATCCAACTAGCGGGATCAGAGAGCAGTTCTTC. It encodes CATSDPTSGIREQFF.

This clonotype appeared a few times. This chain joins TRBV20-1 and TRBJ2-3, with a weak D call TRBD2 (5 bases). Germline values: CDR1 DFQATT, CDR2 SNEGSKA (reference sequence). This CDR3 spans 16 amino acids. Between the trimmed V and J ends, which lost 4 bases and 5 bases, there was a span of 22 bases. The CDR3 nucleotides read TGCAGTGCTAAACCTGGACCTCTACTCCGGGGAGATACGCAGTATTTT. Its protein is CSAKPGPLLRGDTQYF.

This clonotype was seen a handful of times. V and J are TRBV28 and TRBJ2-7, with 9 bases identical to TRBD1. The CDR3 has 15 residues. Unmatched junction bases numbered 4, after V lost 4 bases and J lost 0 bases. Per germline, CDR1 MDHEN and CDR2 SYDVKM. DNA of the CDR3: TGTGCCAGCAGTTCCCCGACAGGGGGCTCCTACGAGCAGTACTTC. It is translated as CASSSPTGGSYEQYF.

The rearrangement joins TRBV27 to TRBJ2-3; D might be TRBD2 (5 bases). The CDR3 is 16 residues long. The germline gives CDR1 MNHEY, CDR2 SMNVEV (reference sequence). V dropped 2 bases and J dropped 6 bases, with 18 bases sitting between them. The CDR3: CASSLGWLKAADTQYF. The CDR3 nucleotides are TGTGCCAGCAGTTTAGGGTGGCTCAAAGCGGCCGATACGCAGTATTTT.

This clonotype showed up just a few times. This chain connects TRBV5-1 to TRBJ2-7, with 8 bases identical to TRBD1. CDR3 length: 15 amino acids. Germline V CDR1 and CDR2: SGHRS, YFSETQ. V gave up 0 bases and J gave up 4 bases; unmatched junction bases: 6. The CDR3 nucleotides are TGCGCCAGCAGCTTGGGCGGACAGGGATCGTACGAGCAGTACTTC. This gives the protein CASSLGGQGSYEQYF.

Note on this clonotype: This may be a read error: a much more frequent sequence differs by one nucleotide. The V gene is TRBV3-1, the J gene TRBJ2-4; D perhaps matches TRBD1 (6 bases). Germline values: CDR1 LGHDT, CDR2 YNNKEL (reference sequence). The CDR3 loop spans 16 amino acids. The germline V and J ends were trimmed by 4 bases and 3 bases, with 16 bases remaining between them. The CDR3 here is CASSRRSQGYKNIQYF. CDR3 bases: TGTGCCAGCAGCCGACGGTCACAGGGTTACAAAAACATTCAGTACTTC.

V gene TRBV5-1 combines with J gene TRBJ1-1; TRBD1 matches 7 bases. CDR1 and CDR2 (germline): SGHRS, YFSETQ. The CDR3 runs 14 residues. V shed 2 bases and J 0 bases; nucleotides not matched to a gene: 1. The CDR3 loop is CASSLTGVNTEAFF. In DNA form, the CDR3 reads TGCGCCAGCAGCTTAACAGGGGTGAACACTGAAGCTTTCTTT.